This TCR beta chain was sequenced for a study of regulatory T cells in long-lasting Graves disease. The overall study: A definition of persistent Graves' disease required over 5 years of antithyroid drugs plus positive TSH receptor antibodies.

Described time point: persistent/refractory GD, antithyroid drugs over 5 years with positive TRAb. RNA from PBMCs was the source of the TCR library. The patients included were those that came from an endocrinology department in Xi'an, China. Investigators prepared the TCR beta libraries by applying iRepertoire HTBI primers and Arm-PCR of CDR3 regions. From the multiplex PCR reads, TCRdb called clonotypes with MiXCR, one entry per CDR3 protein. Of about 310,000 distinct CDR3 sequences detected, roughly a fifth appear once; the ten largest clones hold about 61%. Concerning this clonotype itself: The antigen remains unidentified.

Trimming took 4 bases from V and 3 from J, leaving 17 bases between them. The CDR3 sequence is 16 residues long. Per germline, CDR1 KGHDR and CDR2 SFDVKD. Study-level results: Accuracy was possibly reduced by small sample size.

The sample was peripheral blood mononuclear cells (PBMCs), taken when the disease was refractory, from a patient treated with antithyroid drugs. The chain employs TRBV24-1 and TRBJ2-5, with D perhaps assigned TRBD1 or TRBD2 (5 bases each). The clonotype originates from a female donor with Graves disease. The CDR3: CATSELYRDGEETQYF. CDR3 DNA: TGTGCCACCAGTGAGTTGTATAGGGACGGAGAAGAGACCCAGTACTTC.